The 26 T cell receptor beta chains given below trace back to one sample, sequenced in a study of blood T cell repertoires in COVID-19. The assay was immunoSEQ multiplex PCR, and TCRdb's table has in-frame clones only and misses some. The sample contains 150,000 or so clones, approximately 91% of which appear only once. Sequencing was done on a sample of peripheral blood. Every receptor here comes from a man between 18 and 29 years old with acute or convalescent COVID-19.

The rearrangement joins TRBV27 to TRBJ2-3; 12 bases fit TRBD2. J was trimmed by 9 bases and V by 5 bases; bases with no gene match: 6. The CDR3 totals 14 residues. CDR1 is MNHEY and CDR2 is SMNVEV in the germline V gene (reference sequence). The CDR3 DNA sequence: TGTGCCAGCAGTGCTAGCGGGGGGGCAGTAACGCAGTATTTT. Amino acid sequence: CASSASGGAVTQYF.

The chain's CDR3 is CASSLDLSSNYGYTF. The CDR3 nucleotides read TGCGCCAGCAGCCTAGACCTATCCAGTAACTATGGCTACACCTTC. This sequence joins TRBV10-2 and TRBJ1-2; D not certain. The CDR3 runs 15 residues. Trimming took off 6 bases at V and 1 base at J, with 15 bases between the two ends. Germline V gene data show CDR1 as WSHSY and CDR2 as SAAADI.

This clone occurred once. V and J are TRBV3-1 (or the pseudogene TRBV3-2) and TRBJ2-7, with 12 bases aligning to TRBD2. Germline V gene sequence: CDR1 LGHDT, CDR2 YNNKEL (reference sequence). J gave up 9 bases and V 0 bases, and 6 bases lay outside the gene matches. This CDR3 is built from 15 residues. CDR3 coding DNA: TGTGCCAGCAGCCAAGATGCTAGCGGGAGGGGCGGGCAGTACTTC. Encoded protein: CASSQDASGRGGQYF.

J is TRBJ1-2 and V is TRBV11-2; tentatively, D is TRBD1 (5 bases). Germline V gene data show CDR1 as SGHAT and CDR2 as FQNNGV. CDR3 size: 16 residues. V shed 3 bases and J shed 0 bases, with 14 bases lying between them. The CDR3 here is CASSFIGGLANYGYTF. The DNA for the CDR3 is TGTGCCAGCAGCTTCATCGGGGGATTAGCTAACTATGGCTACACCTTC.

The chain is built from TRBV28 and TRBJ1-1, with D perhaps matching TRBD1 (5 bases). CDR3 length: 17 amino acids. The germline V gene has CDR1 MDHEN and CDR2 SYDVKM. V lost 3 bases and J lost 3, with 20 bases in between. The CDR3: CASSFRAWRSGDTEAFF. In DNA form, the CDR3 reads TGTGCCAGCAGTTTCAGGGCTTGGAGGTCGGGGGACACTGAAGCTTTCTTT.

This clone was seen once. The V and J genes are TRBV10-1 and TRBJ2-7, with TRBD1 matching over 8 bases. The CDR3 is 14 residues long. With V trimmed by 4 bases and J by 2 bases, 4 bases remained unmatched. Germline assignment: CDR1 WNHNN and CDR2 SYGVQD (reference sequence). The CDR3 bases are TGCGCCAGCAGTGTGGCGGGACAGGCCTACGAGCAGTACTTC. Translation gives CASSVAGQAYEQYF.

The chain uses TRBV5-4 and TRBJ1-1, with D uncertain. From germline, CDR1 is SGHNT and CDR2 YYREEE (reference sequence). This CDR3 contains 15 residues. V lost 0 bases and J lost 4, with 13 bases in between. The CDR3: CASSLVTTMGTEAFF. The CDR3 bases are TGTGCCAGCAGCTTGGTCACCACTATGGGCACTGAAGCTTTCTTT.

The CDR3 reads CASSRGEVSGQETQYF. CDR3 bases: TGTGCCAGCAGCCGCGGGGAGGTTAGCGGACAAGAGACCCAGTACTTC. The chain has TRBV3-1 (or the pseudogene TRBV3-2) and TRBJ2-5; a possible D gene is TRBD2 (6 bases). Between the trimmed V and J ends, which lost 4 bases and 2 bases, there was a span of 17 bases. CDR1 and CDR2 from the germline V gene are LGHDT and YNNKEL (reference sequence). This CDR3 is built from 16 residues.

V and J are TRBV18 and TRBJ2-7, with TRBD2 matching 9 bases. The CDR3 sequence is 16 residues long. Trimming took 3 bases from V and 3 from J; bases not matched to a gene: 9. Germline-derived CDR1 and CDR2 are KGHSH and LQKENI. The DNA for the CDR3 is TGTGCCAGCTCACCCCCCGGGACTAGCCTTGGCTACGAGCAGTACTTC. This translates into CASSPPGTSLGYEQYF.

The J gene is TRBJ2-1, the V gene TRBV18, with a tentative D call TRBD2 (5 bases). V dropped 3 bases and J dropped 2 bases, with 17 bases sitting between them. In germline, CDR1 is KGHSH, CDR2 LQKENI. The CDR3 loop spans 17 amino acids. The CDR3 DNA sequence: TGTGCCAGCTCACCGTGGAATACGGGGATCACCTACAATGAGCAGTTCTTC. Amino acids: CASSPWNTGITYNEQFF. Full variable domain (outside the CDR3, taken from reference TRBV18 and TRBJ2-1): NAGVMQNPRHLVRRRGQEARLRCSPMKGHSHVYWYRQLPEEGLKFMVYLQKENIIDESGMPKERFSAEFPKEGPSILRIQQVVRGDSAAYFCASSPWNTGITYNEQFFGPGTRLTVL.

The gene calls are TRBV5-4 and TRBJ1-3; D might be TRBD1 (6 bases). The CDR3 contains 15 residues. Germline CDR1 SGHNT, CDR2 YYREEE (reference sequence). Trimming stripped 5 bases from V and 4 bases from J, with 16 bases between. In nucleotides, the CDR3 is TGTGCCAGCAGTCCCGGCGGGGGGGCCGGAAACACCATATATTTT. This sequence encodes CASSPGGGAGNTIYF.

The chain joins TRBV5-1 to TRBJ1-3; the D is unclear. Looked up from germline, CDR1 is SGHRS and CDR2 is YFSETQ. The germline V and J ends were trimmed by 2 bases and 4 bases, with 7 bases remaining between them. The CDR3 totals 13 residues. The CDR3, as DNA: TGCGCCAGCAGCTTCATGGAGGGAAACACCATATATTTT. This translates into CASSFMEGNTIYF.

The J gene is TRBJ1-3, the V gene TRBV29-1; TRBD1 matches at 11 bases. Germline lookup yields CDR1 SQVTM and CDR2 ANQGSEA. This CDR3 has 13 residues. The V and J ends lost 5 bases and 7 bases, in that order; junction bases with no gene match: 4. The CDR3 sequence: CSVSRTGGNTIYF. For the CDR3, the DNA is TGCAGCGTTTCTAGGACAGGGGGCAACACCATATATTTT.

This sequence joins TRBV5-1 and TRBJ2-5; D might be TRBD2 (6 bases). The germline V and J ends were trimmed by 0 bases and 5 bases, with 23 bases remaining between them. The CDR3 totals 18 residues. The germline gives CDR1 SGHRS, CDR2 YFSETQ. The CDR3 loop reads CASSLVVGGLQIGETQYF. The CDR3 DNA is TGCGCCAGCAGCTTGGTAGTGGGGGGACTCCAAATCGGGGAGACCCAGTACTTC.

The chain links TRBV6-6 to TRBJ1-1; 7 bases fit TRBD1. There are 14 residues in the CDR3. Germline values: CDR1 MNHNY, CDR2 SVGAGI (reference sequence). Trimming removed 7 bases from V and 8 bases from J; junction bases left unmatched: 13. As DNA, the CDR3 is TGTGCCAGCAATCGAATGGACAGGCCCAACGAAGCTTTCTTT. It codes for CASNRMDRPNEAFF.

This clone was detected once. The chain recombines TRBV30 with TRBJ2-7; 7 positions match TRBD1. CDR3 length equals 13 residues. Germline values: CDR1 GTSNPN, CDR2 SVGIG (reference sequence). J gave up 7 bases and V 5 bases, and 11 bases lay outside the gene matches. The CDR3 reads CAWDRDSPLEQYF. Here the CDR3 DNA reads TGTGCCTGGGACCGGGACAGCCCCCTGGAGCAGTACTTC.

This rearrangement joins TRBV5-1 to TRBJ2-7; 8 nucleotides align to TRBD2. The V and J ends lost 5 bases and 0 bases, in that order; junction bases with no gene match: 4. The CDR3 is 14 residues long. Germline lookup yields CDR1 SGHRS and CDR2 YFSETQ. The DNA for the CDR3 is TGCGCCAGCAGGGGACTAGGACTCTCCTACGAGCAGTACTTC. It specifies CASRGLGLSYEQYF.

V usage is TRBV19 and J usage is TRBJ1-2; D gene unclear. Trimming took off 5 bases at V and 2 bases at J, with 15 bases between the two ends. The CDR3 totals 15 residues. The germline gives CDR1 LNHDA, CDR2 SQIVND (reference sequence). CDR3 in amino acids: CASSHLLRENYGYTF. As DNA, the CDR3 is TGTGCCAGTAGTCATCTCTTAAGGGAGAACTATGGCTACACCTTC.

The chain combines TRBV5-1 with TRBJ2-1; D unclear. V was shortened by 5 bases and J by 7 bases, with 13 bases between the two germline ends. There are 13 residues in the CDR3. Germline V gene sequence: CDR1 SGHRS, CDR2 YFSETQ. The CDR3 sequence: CASRPFGGNEQFF. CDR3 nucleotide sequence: TGCGCCAGCAGACCCTTCGGCGGAAATGAGCAGTTCTTC.

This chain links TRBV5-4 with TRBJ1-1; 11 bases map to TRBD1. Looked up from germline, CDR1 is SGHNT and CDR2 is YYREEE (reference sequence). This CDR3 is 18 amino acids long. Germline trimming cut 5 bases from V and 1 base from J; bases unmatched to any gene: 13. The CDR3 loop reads CASRSPGTGGDRNTEAFF. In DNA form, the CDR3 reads TGTGCCAGCAGGTCTCCCGGGACAGGGGGAGACAGGAACACTGAAGCTTTCTTT.

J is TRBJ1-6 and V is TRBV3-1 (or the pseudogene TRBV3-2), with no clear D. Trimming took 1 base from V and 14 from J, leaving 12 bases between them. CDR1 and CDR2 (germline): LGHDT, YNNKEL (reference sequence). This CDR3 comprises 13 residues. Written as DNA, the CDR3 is TGTGCCAGCAGCCAAGCGGCCGGGTTCACCCTCCACTTT. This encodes CASSQAAGFTLHF.

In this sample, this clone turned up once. Written as DNA, the CDR3 is TGTGCCAGCAGTTACTCGCCCCACACAGGGGAGAACGAGCAGTACTTC. It is translated as CASSYSPHTGENEQYF. The V and J genes are TRBV6-5 and TRBJ2-7; 7 bases match TRBD1. V was pared by 0 bases and J by 5 bases, with 10 bases of the junction left unmatched. The CDR3 runs to 16 residues. The germline V gene has CDR1 MNHEY and CDR2 SVGAGI.

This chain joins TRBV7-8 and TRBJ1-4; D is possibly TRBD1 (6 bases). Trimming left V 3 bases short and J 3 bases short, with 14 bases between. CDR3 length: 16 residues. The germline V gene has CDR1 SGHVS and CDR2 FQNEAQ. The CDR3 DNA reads TGTGCCAGCAGCTTGCCAACAGGGAGGGCTAATGAAAAACTGTTTTTT. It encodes CASSLPTGRANEKLFF.

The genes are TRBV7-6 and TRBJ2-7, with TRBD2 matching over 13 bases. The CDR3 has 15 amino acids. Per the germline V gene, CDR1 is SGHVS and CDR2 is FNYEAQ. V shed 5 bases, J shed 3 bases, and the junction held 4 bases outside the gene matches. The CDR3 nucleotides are TGTGCCAGCAGCCCTGGACTAGCGGGGGACTACGAGCAGTACTTC. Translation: CASSPGLAGDYEQYF.

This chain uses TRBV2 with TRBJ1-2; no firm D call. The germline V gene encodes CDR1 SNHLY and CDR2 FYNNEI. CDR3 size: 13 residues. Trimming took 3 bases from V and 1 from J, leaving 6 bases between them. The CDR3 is CASSEGNNYGYTF. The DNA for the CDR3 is TGTGCCAGCAGTGAGGGCAATAACTATGGCTACACCTTC.

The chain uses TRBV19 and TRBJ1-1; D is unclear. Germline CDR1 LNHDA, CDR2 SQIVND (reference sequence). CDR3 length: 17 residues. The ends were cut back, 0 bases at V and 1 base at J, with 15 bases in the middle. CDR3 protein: CASSIDRREEWNTEAFF. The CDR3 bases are TGTGCCAGTAGTATAGATAGGAGGGAGGAATGGAACACTGAAGCTTTCTTT.